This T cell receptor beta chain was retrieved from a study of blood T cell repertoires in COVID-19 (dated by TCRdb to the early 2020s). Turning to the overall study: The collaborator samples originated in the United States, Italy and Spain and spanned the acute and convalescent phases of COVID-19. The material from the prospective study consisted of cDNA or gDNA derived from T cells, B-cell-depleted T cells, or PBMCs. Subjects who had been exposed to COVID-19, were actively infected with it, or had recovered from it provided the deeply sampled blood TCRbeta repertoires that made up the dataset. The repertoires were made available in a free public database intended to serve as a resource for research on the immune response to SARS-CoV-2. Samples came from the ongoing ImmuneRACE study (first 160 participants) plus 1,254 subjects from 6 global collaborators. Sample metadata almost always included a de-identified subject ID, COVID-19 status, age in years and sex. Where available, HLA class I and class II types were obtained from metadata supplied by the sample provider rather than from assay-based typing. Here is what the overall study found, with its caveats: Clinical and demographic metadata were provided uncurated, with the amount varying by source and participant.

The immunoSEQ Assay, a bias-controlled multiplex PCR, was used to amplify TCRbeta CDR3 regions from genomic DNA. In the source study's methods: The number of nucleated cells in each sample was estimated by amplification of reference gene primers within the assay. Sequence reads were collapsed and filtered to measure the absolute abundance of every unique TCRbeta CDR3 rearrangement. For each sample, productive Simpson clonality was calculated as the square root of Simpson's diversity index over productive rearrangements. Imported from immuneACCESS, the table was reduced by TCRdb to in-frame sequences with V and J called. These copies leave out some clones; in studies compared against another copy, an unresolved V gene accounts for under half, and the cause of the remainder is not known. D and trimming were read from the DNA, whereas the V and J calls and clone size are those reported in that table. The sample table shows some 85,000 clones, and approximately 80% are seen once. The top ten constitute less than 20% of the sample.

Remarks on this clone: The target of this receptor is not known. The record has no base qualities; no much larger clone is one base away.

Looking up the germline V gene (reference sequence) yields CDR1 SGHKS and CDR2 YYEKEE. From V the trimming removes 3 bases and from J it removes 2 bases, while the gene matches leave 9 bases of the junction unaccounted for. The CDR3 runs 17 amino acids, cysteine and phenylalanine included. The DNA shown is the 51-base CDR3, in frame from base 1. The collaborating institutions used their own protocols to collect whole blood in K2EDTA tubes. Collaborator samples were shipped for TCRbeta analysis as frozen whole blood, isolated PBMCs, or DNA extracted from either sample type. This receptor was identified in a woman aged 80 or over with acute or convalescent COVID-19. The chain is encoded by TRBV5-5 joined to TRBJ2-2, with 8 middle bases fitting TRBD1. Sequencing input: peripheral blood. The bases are TGTGCCAGCAGCTCGTTGGGGACAGGCGCCAACACCGGGGAGCTGTTTTTT. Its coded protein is CASSSLGTGANTGELFF.